The entry below gives a single TCR beta chain sequence along with its context. Antigen unknown. Reverse transcribing all isolated RNA meant expressed TCRB transcripts were sequenced. Libraries were prepared by immunoSEQ multiplex PCR; TCRdb keeps only in-frame clonotypes and omits some of them. The data contain hundreds of thousands of clones, around 8% of them singletons. Every single donor gave one heparinised blood draw, and these averaged roughly 100 mL. Germline loops: CDR1 SGHVS, CDR2 FNYEAQ. V was shortened by 5 bases and J by 12 bases, with 19 bases between the two germline ends. The CDR3 loop spans 13 amino acids. The sample belongs to a study of beta chain features in type 1 diabetes. General study points: High-TCR-expressing cells could be over-represented by cDNA sequencing. Any HLA effect on TCRB rearrangement was left unresolved by small sub-analyses. VDJ junctions from patients with type 1 diabetes contained fewer insertions and more deletions.

Sequences were obtained from central memory CD4+ T cells from blood. The rearrangement joins TRBV7-6 to TRBJ2-5; TRBD1 or TRBD2 may be the D gene (6 bases each). The clonotype was recovered from a woman between 18 and 29 years old in good health. CDR3 sequence: CASSSQNRGREYF. In DNA, the CDR3 is TGTGCCAGCAGCAGTCAGAACCGGGGGCGAGAGTACTTC.